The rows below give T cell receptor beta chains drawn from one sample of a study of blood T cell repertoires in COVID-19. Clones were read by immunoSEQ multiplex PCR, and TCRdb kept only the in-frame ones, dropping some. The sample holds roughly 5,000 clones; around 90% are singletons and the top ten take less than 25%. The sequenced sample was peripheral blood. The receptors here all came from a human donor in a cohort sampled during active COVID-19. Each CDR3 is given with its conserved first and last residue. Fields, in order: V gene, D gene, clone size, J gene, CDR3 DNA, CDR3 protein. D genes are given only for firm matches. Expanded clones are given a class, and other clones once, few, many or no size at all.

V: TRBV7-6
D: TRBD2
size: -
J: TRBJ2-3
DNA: TGTGCCAGCAGCCCCGGCGGGGGTGTTGGTTTGAATACGCAGTATTTT
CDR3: CASSPGGGVGLNTQYF

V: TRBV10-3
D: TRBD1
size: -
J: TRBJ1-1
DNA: TGTGCCAACAAGGGACAGGAGGGCACTGAAGCTTTCTTT
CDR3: CANKGQEGTEAFF

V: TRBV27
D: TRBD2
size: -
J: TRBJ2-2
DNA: TGTGCCAGTAAGCGGGAGAGGAACACCGGGGAGCTGTTTTTT
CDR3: CASKRERNTGELFF

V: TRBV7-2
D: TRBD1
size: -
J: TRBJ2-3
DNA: TGTGCCAGCAGCCCGGGACAGAGTACAGATACGCAGTATTTT
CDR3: CASSPGQSTDTQYF

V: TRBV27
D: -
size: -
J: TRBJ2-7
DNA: TGTGCCAGCAGTTTATCGAGAGGGGGTTACGAGCAGTACTTC
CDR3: CASSLSRGGYEQYF

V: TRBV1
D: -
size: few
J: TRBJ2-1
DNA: TGCACCAGCAGCCAAGGAGTTGTAGCGGGGGGGTTCTACAATGAGCAGTTCTTC
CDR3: CTSSQGVVAGGFYNEQFF

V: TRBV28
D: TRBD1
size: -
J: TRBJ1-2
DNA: TGTGCCAGCAGGGACAGGGGGTCTAACTATGGCTACACCTTC
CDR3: CASRDRGSNYGYTF

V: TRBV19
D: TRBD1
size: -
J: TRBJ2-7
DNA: TGTGCCAGTAGTATACAGGGGGCAAACTACGAGCAGTACTTC
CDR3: CASSIQGANYEQYF

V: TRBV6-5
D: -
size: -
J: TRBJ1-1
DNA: TGTGCCAGCAGGCCCGGGAACACTGAAGCTTTCTTT
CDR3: CASRPGNTEAFF

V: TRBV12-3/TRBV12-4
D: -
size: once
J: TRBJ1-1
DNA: TGTGCCAGTCTTGGACAGCTGAACACTGAAGCTTTCTTT
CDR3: CASLGQLNTEAFF

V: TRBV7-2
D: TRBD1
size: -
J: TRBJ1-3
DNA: TGTGCCAGCAGCACGACAGGGGGATCCTCTGGAAACACCATATATTTT
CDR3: CASSTTGGSSGNTIYF

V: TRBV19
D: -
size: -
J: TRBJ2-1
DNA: TGTGCCAGTGGCGGGTTGGGCAATGAGCAGTTCTTC
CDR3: CASGGLGNEQFF

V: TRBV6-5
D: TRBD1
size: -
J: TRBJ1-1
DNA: TGTGCCAGCAGCCGGGACAGGGGGACTGAAGCTTTCTTT
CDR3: CASSRDRGTEAFF

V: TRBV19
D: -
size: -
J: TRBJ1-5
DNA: TGTGCCAGTAGTTCCAAAGGGGGGGGAAACCAGCCCCAGCATTTT
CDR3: CASSSKGGGNQPQHF

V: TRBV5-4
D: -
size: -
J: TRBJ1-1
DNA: TGTGCCAGCAGCTCGCCGGGGATCGACAGGAGGAACACTGAAGCTTTCTTT
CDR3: CASSSPGIDRRNTEAFF

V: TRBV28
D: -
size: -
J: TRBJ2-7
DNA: TGTGCCAGCAGTATTTATTACGAGCAGTACTTC
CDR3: CASSIYYEQYF

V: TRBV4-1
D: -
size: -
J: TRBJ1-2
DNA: TGCGCCAGCGCACGTTTGTCCGGGGATGGAGGCTACACCTTC
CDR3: CASARLSGDGGYTF

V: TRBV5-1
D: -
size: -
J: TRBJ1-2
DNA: TGCGCCAGCAGCTTCAGGACAGAAAGCGAAGGCTACACCTTC
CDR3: CASSFRTESEGYTF

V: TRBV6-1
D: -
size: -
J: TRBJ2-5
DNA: TGTGCCAGCAGTGACCACCTCGGGGACAAGAGACAAGAGACCCAGTACTTC
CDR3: CASSDHLGDKRQETQYF

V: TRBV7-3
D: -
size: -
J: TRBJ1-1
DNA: TGTGCCAGCAGTTCCAGCAGGGACACTGAAGCTTTCTTT
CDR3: CASSSSRDTEAFF